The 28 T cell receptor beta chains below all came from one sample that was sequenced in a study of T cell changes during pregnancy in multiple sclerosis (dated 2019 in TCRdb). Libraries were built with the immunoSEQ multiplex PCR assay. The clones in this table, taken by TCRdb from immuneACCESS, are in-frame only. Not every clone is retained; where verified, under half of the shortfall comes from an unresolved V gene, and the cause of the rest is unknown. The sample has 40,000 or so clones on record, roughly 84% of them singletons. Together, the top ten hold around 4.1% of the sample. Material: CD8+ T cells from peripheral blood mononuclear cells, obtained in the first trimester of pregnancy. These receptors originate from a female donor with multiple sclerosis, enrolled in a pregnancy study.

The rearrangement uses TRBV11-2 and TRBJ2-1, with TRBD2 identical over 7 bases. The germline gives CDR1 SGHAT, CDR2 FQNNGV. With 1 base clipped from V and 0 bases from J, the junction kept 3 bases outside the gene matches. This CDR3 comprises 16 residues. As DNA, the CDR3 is TGTGCCAGCAGCTTAGCAGGGAGGGCCTCCTACAATGAGCAGTTCTTC. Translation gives CASSLAGRASYNEQFF.

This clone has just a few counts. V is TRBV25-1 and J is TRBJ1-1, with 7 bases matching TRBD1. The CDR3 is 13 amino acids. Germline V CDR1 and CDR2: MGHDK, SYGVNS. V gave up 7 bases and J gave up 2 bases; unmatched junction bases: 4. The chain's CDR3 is CASNRGYNTEAFF. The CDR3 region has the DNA TGTGCCAGCAACAGGGGATATAACACTGAAGCTTTCTTT. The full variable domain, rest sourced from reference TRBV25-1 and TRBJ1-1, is EADIYQTPRYLVIGTGKKITLECSQTMGHDKMYWYQQDPGMELHLIHYSYGVNSTEKGDLSSESTVSRIRTEHFPLTLESARPSHTSQYLCASNRGYNTEAFFGQGTRLTVV.

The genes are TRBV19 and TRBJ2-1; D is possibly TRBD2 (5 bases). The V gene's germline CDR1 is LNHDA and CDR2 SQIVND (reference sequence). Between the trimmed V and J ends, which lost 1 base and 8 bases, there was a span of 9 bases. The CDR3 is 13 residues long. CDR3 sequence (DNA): TGTGCCAGTAGTATAGCGGGGTCCGATGAGCAGTTCTTC. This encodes CASSIAGSDEQFF. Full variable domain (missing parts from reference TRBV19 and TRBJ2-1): DGGITQSPKYLFRKEGQNVTLSCEQNLNHDAMYWYRQDPGQGLRLIYYSQIVNDFQKGDIAEGYSVSREKKESFPLTVTSAQKNPTAFYLCASSIAGSDEQFFGPGTRLTVL.

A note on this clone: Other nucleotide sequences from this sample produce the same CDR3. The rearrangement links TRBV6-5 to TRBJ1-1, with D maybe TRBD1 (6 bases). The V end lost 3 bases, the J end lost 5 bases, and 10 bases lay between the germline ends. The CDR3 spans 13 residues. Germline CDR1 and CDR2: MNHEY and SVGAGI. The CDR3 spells CASSYRGGTEAFF. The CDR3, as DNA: TGTGCCAGCAGTTATAGGGGGGGGACTGAAGCTTTCTTT.

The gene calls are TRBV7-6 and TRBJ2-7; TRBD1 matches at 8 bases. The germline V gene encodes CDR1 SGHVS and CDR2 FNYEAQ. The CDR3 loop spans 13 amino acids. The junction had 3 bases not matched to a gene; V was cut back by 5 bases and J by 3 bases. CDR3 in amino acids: CASSPGQGYEQYF. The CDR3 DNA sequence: TGTGCCAGCAGCCCTGGACAGGGCTACGAGCAGTACTTC.

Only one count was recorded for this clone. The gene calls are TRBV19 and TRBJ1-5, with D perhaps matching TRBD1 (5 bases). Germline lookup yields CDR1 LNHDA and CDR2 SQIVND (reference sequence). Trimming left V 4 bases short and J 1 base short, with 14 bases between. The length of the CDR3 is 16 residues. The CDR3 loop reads CASSTREGRSNQPQHF. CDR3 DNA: TGTGCCAGTAGTACCAGGGAAGGGAGGAGCAATCAGCCCCAGCATTTT.

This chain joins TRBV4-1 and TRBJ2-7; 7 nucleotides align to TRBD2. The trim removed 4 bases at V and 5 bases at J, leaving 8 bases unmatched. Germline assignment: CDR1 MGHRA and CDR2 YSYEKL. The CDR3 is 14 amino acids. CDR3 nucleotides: TGCGCCAGCAGCCGTGGGGGGGGTTTGGACGAGCAGTACTTC. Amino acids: CASSRGGGLDEQYF.

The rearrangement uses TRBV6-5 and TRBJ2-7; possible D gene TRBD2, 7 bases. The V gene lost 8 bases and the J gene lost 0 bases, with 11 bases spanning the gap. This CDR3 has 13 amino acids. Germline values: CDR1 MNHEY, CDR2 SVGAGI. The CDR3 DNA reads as TGTGCCAGCTTCGGGGGGCTCTCCTACGAGCAGTACTTC. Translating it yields CASFGGLSYEQYF.

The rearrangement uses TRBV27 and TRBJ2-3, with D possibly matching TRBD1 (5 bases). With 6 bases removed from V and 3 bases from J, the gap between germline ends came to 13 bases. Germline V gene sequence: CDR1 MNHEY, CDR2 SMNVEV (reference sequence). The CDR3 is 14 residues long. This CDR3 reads CASRGDSLTDTQYF. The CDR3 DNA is TGTGCCAGCAGGGGCGACAGCCTTACAGATACGCAGTATTTT.

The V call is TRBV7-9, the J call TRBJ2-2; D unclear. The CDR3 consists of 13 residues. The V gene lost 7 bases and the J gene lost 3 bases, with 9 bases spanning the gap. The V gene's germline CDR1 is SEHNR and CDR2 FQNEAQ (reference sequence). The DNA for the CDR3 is TGTGCCAGCACCGAGAGGTACACCGGGGAGCTGTTTTTT. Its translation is CASTERYTGELFF.

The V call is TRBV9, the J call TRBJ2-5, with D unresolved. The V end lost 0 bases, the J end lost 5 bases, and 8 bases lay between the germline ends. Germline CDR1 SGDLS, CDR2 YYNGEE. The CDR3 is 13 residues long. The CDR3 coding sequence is TGTGCCAGCAGCGTAGAACAATGGGAGACCCAGTACTTC. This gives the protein CASSVEQWETQYF. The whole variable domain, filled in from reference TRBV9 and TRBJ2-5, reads DSGVTQTPKHLITATGQRVTLRCSPRSGDLSVYWYQQSLDQGLQFLIQYYNGEERAKGNILERFSAQQFPDLHSELNLSSLELGDSALYFCASSVEQWETQYFGPGTRLLVL.

The CDR3 nucleotides read TGCAGCGTCTTAATAGGGGGTCGGAACACTGAAGCTTTCTTT. Its translation is CSVLIGGRNTEAFF. V gene TRBV29-1 combines with J gene TRBJ1-1; D is possibly TRBD1 (6 bases). CDR3 length equals 14 residues. The V and J ends lost 6 bases and 1 base respectively, with 15 bases between them. Germline CDR1 reads SQVTM; CDR2 reads ANQGSEA.

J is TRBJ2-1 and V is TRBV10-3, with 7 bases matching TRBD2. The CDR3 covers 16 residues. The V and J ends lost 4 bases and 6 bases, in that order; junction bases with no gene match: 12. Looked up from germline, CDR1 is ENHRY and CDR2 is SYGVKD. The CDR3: CAISVGDYLARNEQFF. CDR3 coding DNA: TGTGCCATCAGTGTGGGGGACTACCTGGCGCGCAATGAGCAGTTCTTC.

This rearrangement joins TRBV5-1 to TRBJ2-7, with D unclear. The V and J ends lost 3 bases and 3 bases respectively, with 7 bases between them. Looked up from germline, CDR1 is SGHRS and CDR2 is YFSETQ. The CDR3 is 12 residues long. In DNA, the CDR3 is TGCGCCAGCAGCTCGGAGAGCTACGAGCAGTACTTC. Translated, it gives CASSSESYEQYF.

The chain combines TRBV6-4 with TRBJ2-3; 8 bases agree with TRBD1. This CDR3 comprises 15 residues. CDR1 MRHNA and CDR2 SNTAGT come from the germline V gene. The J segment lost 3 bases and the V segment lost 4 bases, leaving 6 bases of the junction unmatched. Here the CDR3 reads CASSAGRGPTDTQYF. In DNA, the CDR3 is TGTGCCAGCAGTGCTGGCAGGGGGCCAACAGATACGCAGTATTTT.

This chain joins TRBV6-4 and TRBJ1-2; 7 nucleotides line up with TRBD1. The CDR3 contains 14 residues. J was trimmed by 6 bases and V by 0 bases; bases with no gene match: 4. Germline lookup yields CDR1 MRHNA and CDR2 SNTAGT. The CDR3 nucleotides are TGTGCCAGCAGTGACTCTAGGGGGCCGGATGGCTACACCTTC. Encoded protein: CASSDSRGPDGYTF.

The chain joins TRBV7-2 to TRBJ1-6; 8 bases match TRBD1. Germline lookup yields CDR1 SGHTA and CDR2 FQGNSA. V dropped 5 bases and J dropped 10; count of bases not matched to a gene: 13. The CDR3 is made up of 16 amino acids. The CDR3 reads CASSRLSGTGGSPLHF. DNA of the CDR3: TGTGCCAGCAGCCGTTTATCGGGGACAGGCGGCTCACCCCTCCACTTT.

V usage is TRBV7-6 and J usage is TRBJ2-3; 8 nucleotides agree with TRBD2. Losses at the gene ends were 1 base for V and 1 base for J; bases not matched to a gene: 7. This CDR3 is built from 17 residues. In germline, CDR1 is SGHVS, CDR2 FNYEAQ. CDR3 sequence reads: CASSLVFSGAGTDTQYF. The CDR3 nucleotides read TGTGCCAGCAGCTTAGTATTTAGCGGGGCTGGCACAGATACGCAGTATTTT.

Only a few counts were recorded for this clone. This CDR3 is CASSESGGSYNEQFF. CDR3 sequence (DNA): TGTGCCAGCAGTGAAAGCGGGGGATCCTACAATGAGCAGTTCTTC. The chain couples TRBV6-4 to TRBJ2-1; 8 bases line up with TRBD2. The CDR3 consists of 15 residues. Germline assignment: CDR1 MRHNA and CDR2 SNTAGT. Trimming removed 3 bases from V and 1 base from J; junction bases left unmatched: 2.

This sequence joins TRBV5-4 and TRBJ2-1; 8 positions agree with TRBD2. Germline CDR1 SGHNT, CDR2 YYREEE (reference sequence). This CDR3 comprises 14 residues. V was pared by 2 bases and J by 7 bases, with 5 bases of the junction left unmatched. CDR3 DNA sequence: TGTGCCAGCAGCTTAAGGACTAGCAGGAATGAGCAGTTCTTC. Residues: CASSLRTSRNEQFF.

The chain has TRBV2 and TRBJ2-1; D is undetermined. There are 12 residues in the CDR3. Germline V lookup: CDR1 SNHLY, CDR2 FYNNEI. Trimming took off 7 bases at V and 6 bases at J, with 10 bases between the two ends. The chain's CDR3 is CASTGEANEQFF. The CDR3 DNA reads TGTGCCAGCACCGGAGAGGCCAATGAGCAGTTCTTC.

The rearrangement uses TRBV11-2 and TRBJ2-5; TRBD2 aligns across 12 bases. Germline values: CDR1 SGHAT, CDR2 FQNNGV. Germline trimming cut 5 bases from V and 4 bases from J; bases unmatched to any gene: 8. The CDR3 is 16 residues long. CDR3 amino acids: CASSHPTSGGSETQYF. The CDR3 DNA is TGTGCCAGCAGCCACCCAACTAGCGGGGGGTCAGAGACCCAGTACTTC.

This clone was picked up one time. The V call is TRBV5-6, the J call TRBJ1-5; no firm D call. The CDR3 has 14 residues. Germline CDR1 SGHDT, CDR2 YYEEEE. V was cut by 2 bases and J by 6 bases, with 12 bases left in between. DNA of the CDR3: TGTGCCAGCAGCTTCGGGCGAGGAGGTCAGCCCCAGCATTTT. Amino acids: CASSFGRGGQPQHF.

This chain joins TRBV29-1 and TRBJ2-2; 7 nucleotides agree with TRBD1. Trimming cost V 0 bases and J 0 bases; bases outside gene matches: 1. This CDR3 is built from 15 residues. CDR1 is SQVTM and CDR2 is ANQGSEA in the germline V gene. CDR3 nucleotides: TGCAGCGTTGAAGAGGGACAGACGAACACCGGGGAGCTGTTTTTT. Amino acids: CSVEEGQTNTGELFF.

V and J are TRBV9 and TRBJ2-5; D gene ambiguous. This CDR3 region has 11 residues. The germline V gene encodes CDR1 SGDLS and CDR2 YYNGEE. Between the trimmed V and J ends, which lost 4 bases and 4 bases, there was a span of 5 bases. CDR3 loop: CASSNRETQYF. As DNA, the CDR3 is TGTGCCAGCAGCAATCGAGAGACCCAGTACTTC.

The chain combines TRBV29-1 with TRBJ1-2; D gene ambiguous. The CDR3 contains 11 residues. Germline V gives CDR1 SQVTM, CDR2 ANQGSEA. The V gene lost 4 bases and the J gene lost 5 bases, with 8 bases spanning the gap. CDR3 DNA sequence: TGCAGCGTTGGAGGGATTTATGGCTACACCTTC. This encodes CSVGGIYGYTF.

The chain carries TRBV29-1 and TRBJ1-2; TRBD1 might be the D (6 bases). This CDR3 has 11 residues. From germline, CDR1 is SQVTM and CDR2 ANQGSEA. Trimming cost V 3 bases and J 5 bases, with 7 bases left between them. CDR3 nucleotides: TGCAGCGTTGAGGGGACATATGGCTACACCTTC. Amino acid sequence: CSVEGTYGYTF.

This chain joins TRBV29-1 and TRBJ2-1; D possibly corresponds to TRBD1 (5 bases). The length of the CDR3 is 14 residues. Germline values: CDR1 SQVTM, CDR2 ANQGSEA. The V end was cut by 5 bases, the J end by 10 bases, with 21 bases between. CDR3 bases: TGCAGCGTTCACTACAATTTAGGGGTTAGGGAGCAGTTCTTC. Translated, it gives CSVHYNLGVREQFF.